This is a list of T cell receptor delta chains from one sample in a study of gamma-delta chains in newborns, infants, children. TCRdb re-called the reads through CATT. The sample has fewer than 12,000 delta-chain clones; approximately 9.5% are singletons. Specimen: blood. The receptors were sampled from a child who was a newborn, infant or young child, either healthy, febrile or measles-vaccinated (not recorded which). Each CDR3 is given with its conserved first and last residue. A D gene is named only where the DNA matches it firmly. Expanded clones are given a class, and other clones once, few, many or no size at all.

clone_size,v_call,d_call,j_call,cdr3_nt,cdr3_aa
NA,TRDV2,TRDD3,TRDJ3,TGTGCCTGTGACACCGTAACTGGGGGGATCTCCTGGGACACCCGACAGATGTTTTTC,CACDTVTGGISWDTRQMFF
few,TRDV2,TRDD3,TRDJ1,TGTGCCTGTGACGTCCGTCGGACTGGGGGATACTCCGATAAACTCATCTTT,CACDVRRTGGYSDKLIF
NA,TRDV3,TRDD3,TRDJ1,TGTGCCTTTAGGAGCCTACGGATACGCGCCGATAAACTCATCTTT,CAFRSLRIRADKLIF
few,TRDV1,NA,TRDJ1,TGTGCTCTTGGGAGCACCTTCCTAGGGCTGGGGGCCCGCCCCAACACCGATAAACTCATCTTT,CALGSTFLGLGARPNTDKLIF
few,TRDV2,TRDD3,TRDJ3,TGTGCCTGTGACAGCGTACTGGGGGAGGGAAGCTCCTGGGACACCCGACAGATGTTTTTC,CACDSVLGEGSSWDTRQMFF
few,TRDV2,TRDD3,TRDJ3,TGTGCCTGTGACACCGCTGGGGGGTCGAGGGAGCGGGACACCCGACAGATGTTTTTC,CACDTAGGSRERDTRQMFF
few,TRDV1,NA,TRDJ1,TGTGCTCTTGGGGAAGGAATCCTACTGGGGATCGACACCGATAAACTCATCTTT,CALGEGILLGIDTDKLIF
few,TRDV1,TRDD3,TRDJ2,TGTGCTCTTGGGGAACTCCCTATTCCTAGGGCGATACTGGGGGATACGCGATTTTTTTTGACAGCACAACTCTTCTTT,CALGELPIPRAILGDTRFFLTAQLFF
NA,TRDV2,NA,TRDJ3,TGTGCCTGTGACACCCCCCTAGGTCTGGGGGCTCCTACAAGCTCCTGGGACACCCGACAGATGTTTTTC,CACDTPLGLGAPTSSWDTRQMFF
few,TRDV2,TRDD3,TRDJ1,TGTGCCTGTGAATCCATGCTGGGGGATACCACGGGACCCCCCGATAAACTCATCTTC,CACESMLGDTTGPPDKLIF
few,TRDV2,TRDD3,TRDJ1,TGTGCCTGTGACATCGTTTCAGGACTGGGGGATTACACCGATAAACTCATCTTT,CACDIVSGLGDYTDKLIF
few,TRDV2,TRDD3,TRDJ3,TGTGCCTGTGACACTCCTTCACTGGGGGTTAGCTCCTGGGACACCCGACAGATGTTTTTC,CACDTPSLGVSSWDTRQMFF
few,TRDV2,TRDD3,TRDJ3,TGTGCCTGTGACACTGGGGGATACTTGGCCTGGGACACCCGACAGATGTTTTTC,CACDTGGYLAWDTRQMFF
NA,TRDV2,TRDD3,TRDJ3,TGTGCCTGTGACGCTACTGGGGGAGGGAAATTAAGCTGGGACACCCGACAGATGTTTTTC,CACDATGGGKLSWDTRQMFF
medium-sized,TRDV2,TRDD3,TRDJ1,TGTGCCTGTGACACTTTCCTGGGGGATACAACGGACCGAAACACCGATAAACTCATCTTT,CACDTFLGDTTDRNTDKLIF
NA,TRDV2,TRDD3,TRDJ3,TGTGCCTGTGACACCAACTGGGGGATATTCCGGGACACCCGACAGATGTTTTTC,CACDTNWGIFRDTRQMFF
NA,TRDV2,TRDD3,TRDJ3,TGTGCCTGTGACACCGTACTGGGGGATAGAACCTGGGACACCCGACAGATGTTTTTC,CACDTVLGDRTWDTRQMFF
few,TRDV1,TRDD3,TRDJ1,TGTGCTCTTGGGGAAAGCTCCTATAGGGCACTGGGGGACACCAAGTACACCGATAAACTCATCTTT,CALGESSYRALGDTKYTDKLIF
few,TRDV2,TRDD3,TRDJ1,TGTGCCTGTGACACGATCACTGGGGGATACTCGGACAGAACCGATAAACTCATCTTT,CACDTITGGYSDRTDKLIF
NA,TRDV1,TRDD3,TRDJ2,TGTGCCCTTGGGGAAGGGGGATACGTTTTGACATCACAACTCTTCTTT,CALGEGGYVLTSQLFF
NA,TRDV1,NA,TRDJ1,TGTGCTCTTGGGGAAGTACTGGGAGATAAACTCATCTTT,CALGEVLGDKLIF
NA,TRDV2,TRDD3,TRDJ1,TGTGCCTGTGACACCGTTTTACTGGGGGGCATTGACCCGGGCAAACTCATCTTT,CACDTVLLGGIDPGKLIF
NA,TRDV1,NA,TRDJ1,TGTGCTCTTGGGGACTTCCTACACCCGTTTTATACTGGGGGCCACACCGATAAACTCATCTTT,CALGDFLHPFYTGGHTDKLIF
NA,TRDV2,NA,TRDJ1,TGTGCCTGTGACACCCTTCGGGGATGTGCCGACACCGATAAACTCATCTTT,CACDTLRGCADTDKLIF
few,TRDV2,TRDD3,TRDJ1,TGTGCCTGTGACACGATACTGGGGGACCGATCGTACACCGATAAACTCATCTTT,CACDTILGDRSYTDKLIF
NA,TRDV2,TRDD3,TRDJ3,TGTGCCTGTGACACCGTAATGGGTTCGGTGGGGGATCTATCCTGGGACACCCGACAGATGTTTTTC,CACDTVMGSVGDLSWDTRQMFF
NA,TRDV2,NA,TRDJ1,TGTGCCTGTGACACTCTGTACGGGACCTACACCGATAAACTCATCTTT,CACDTLYGTYTDKLIF
few,TRDV2,NA,TRDJ1,TGTGCCTGTGACACGGTCGTTGACACCGATAAACTCATCTTT,CACDTVVDTDKLIF
NA,TRDV1,TRDD3,TRDJ1,TGTGCTCTTGGGGAGTTATACTTCCTATTTCCATCACTGGGGGACCGAAAACTCATCTTT,CALGELYFLFPSLGDRKLIF
NA,TRDV1,TRDD3,TRDJ1,TGTGCTCTTGCATCCCCCCCCATCTTATGGGGGATACCTTACACCGATAAACTCATCTTT,CALASPPILWGIPYTDKLIF
NA,TRDV2,TRDD3,TRDJ1,TGTGCCTGTGACTCGCTACTGGGGGATGAAAATAAACTCATCTTT,CACDSLLGDENKLIF
few,TRDV3,NA,TRDJ1,TGTGCCTCCCTTGGGTCGGGGGTTTACACCGATAAACTCATCTTC,CASLGSGVYTDKLIF
NA,TRDV2,TRDD3,TRDJ1,TGTGCCTGTGACACCGTTTCGATACTGGGGGATACTACCACCGATAAACTCATCTTT,CACDTVSILGDTTTDKLIF
NA,TRDV2,TRDD3,TRDJ1,TGTGCCTGTGACACACTGGGGGATACGGACGATAAACTCATCTTT,CACDTLGDTDDKLIF
medium-sized,TRDV2,NA,TRDJ1,TGTGCCTGTGACACCTTAGGAGTCACCGATAAACTCATCTTT,CACDTLGVTDKLIF
few,TRDV2,TRDD3,TRDJ1,TGTGCCTGTGACACCGTTAGAGGACTGGGGGATCCAGGGAAGCTCATCTTT,CACDTVRGLGDPGKLIF
NA,TRDV2,NA,TRDJ1,TGTGCCTGTGACACTCTTCCTGGGCCCGATAAACTCATCTTT,CACDTLPGPDKLIF
NA,TRDV2,TRDD3,TRDJ1,TGTGCCTGTGACCCCTTGGACTGGGGGATTGGGTACACCGATAAACTCATCTTT,CACDPLDWGIGYTDKLIF
NA,TRDV2,TRDD3,TRDJ1,TGTGCCTGTGACCCCCTGGGGGCCCCCTCGTACACCGATAAACTCATCTTT,CACDPLGAPSYTDKLIF
few,TRDV2,TRDD3,TRDJ3,TGTGCCTGTGACACCGCTGGGGGATACGACCCAAGCTCCTGGGACACCCGACAGATGTTTTTC,CACDTAGGYDPSSWDTRQMFF
NA,TRDV2,TRDD3,TRDJ3,TGTGCCTGTGACACGGCCGGGGGATACGCCTCCTGGGACACCCGACAGATGTTTTTC,CACDTAGGYASWDTRQMFF